This entry is about one TCR beta chain. TCRdb keeps only in-frame clones here, not all; method: immunoSEQ multiplex PCR. Here the sample spans over a million clones, more than 60% being singletons. There were no recent acute infections or vaccinations among the donors, who were healthy HIV-negative adults. The entry originates in a study of shared clonotypes between healthy human individuals. This CDR3 has 13 residues. CDR1 SNHLY and CDR2 FYNNEI come from the germline V gene. Between the trimmed V and J ends, which lost 3 bases and 7 bases, there was a span of 13 bases. The clonotype originates from a man in his late teens or twenties in good health. V gene TRBV2 combines with J gene TRBJ2-7; possibly TRBD2 for D (5 bases). Material for sequencing was memory CD4+ T cells sorted from blood. Subset meaning: CD45RA-negative fraction. CDR3 sequence (DNA): TGTGCCAGCAGTGAGGGGATAGCGTGGGAGCAGTACTTC. Its translation: CASSEGIAWEQYF.